This TCR beta chain was sequenced in a study of cytomegalovirus exposure and HLA in healthy donors. Study information: Within the Caucasian-associated ancestry cluster were more than 75% of the approximately 400 genotyped donors. Study-wide findings and caveats: There were approximately 150 TCR beta chains listed as cytomegalovirus-associated.

V was clipped by 4 bases and J by 8 bases, with 13 bases between them. The CDR3 totals 13 residues. Germline V CDR1 and CDR2: SGDLS, YYNGEE. The PCR had 60 Vbeta and 13 Jbeta primers. Produced via immunoSEQ multiplex PCR; TCRdb's table is partial and in-frame only. The table has 130,000 to 150,000 clones, about 80% seen once; the top ten hold over 2%. Although they were nominally healthy when sampled, donors likely had unrecorded immune exposures. As concerns this clone: The antigen is not known.

The sample was PBMCs. This sequence originates from a man aged 25 to 45 in good health and CMV-seronegative. V usage is TRBV9 and J usage is TRBJ2-1; D perhaps matches TRBD2 (6 bases). The CDR3 sequence: CASSPRLVYEQFF. The CDR3 DNA sequence: TGTGCCAGCAGCCCCCGACTAGTGTATGAGCAGTTCTTC.